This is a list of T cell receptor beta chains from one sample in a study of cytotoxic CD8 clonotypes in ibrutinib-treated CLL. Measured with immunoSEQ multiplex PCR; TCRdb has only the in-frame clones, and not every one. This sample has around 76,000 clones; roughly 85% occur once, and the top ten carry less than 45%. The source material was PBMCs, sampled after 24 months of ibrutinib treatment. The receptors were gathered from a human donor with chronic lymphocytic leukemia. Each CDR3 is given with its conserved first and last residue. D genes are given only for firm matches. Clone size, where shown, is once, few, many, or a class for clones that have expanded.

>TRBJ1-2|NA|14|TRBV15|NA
TGTGCCACCAGCTTTGGAGTCGCTAACTATGGCTACACCTTC
CATSFGVANYGYTF
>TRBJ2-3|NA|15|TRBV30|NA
TGTGCCTGGAGTGTAGGGGGTAGCGGGTCAGATACGCAGTATTTT
CAWSVGGSGSDTQYF
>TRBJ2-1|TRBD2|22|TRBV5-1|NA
TGCGCCAGCATAGGCGATTTTAAGGGACTAGCGGGAGGCCGGGCTACATACAATGAGCAGTTCTTC
CASIGDFKGLAGGRATYNEQFF
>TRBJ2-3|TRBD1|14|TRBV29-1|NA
TGCAGCGTTGCGCCCGGGACAGGTAGCCATACGCAGTATTTT
CSVAPGTGSHTQYF
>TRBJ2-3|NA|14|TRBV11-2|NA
TGTGCCAGCAGCTTGGGCGGGGGCACAGATACGCAGTATTTT
CASSLGGGTDTQYF
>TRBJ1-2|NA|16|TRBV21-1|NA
TGTGCCAGCATTTGGGGGCCTGACAGGGAGGTCTATGGCTACACCTTC
CASIWGPDREVYGYTF
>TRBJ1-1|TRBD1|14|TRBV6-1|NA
TGTGCCAGCAGTCACAGGGGGGAGACCACTGAAGCTTTCTTT
CASSHRGETTEAFF
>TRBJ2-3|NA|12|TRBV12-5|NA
TGTGCTAGTGGGAGCGAAGTAGATACGCAGTATTTT
CASGSEVDTQYF
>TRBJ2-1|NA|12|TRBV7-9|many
TGTGCCAGCAGTGCAGAGTACAATGAGCAGTTCTTC
CASSAEYNEQFF
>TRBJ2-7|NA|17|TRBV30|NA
TGTGCCTGGACCTTCGACGGGGGACTGAGCCGCTCCTACGAGCAGTACTTC
CAWTFDGGLSRSYEQYF
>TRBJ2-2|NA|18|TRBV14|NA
TGTGCCAGCAGCCAAGAAGGGGGGAGGAGCACGAGGCCCGGGGAGCTGTTTTTT
CASSQEGGRSTRPGELFF
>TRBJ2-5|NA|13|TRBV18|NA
TGTGCCAGCTCAGCGGGGCAGAGGGAGACCCAGTACTTC
CASSAGQRETQYF
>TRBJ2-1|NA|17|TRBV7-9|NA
TGTGCCAGCAGCCTCAGGGTGGGATTAGCGGAGACCAATGAGCAGTTCTTC
CASSLRVGLAETNEQFF
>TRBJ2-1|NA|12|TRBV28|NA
TGTGCCAGCAGTTTATCTTACAATGAGCAGTTCTTC
CASSLSYNEQFF
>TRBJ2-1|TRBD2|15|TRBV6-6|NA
TGTGCCAGCAGCCCCGGGAGCGGGAGGGCCATTGAGCAGTTCTTC
CASSPGSGRAIEQFF
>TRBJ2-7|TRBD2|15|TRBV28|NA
TGTGCCAGCAGTTTAGGGGGGGGTAGCGGCTACGAGCAGTACTTC
CASSLGGGSGYEQYF
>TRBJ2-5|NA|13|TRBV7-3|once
TGTGCCAGCAGCGTATACGGGTCCGAGACCCAGTACTTC
CASSVYGSETQYF
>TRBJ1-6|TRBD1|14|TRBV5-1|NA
TGCGCCAGCCGGTTTGGGACAGGGATTTCACCCCTCCACTTT
CASRFGTGISPLHF
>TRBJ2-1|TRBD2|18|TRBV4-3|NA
TGCGCCAGCAGCCAGATGCCGGGACTAGCGGGACACAAGGGTGAGCAGTTCTTC
CASSQMPGLAGHKGEQFF
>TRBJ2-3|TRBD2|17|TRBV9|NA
TGTGCCAGCACGCCTCGGGCGGGACTAGCGAGTACAGATACGCAGTATTTT
CASTPRAGLASTDTQYF
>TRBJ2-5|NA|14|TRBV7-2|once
TGTGCCAGCAGCTTAGGCCTAGCGATGGAGACCCAGTACTTC
CASSLGLAMETQYF
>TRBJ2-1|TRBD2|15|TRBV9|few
TGTGCCAGCAGCTCGTCCGGGACTAGTGTAAATGAGCAGTTCTTC
CASSSSGTSVNEQFF
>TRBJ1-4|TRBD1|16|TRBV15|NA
TGTGCCACCAGACCGGACAGGGGCGCTGCTAATGAAAAACTGTTTTTT
CATRPDRGAANEKLFF
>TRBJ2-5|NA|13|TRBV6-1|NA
TGTGCCAGCAGTCCCCAGGTGGGAGAGACCCAGTACTTC
CASSPQVGETQYF
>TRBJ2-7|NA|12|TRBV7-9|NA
TGTGCCAGCAGCTTAGACCCTGGCGAGCAGTACTTC
CASSLDPGEQYF
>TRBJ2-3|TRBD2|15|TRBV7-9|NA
TGTGCCAGCAGCTTAAACCGGGGGGGCCCAGATACGCAGTATTTT
CASSLNRGGPDTQYF
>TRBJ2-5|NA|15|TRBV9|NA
TGTGCCAGCAGCGTAGGGCGGGTAGTGTCAGAGACCCAGTACTTC
CASSVGRVVSETQYF
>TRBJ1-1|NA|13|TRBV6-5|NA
TGTGCCAGCAGTTACACGGGACGCCCTGAAGCTTTCTTT
CASSYTGRPEAFF
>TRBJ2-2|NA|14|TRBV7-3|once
TGTGCCAGCAGCTTAATTCGTTTCACCGGGGAGCTGTTTTTT
CASSLIRFTGELFF
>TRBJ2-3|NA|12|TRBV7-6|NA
TGTGCCAGCGGAAACCTCCTAAATACGCAGTATTTT
CASGNLLNTQYF
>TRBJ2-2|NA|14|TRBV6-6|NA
TGTGCCAGCAGAAAGGACTTAAACACCGGGGAGCTGTTTTTT
CASRKDLNTGELFF
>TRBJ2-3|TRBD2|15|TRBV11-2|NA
TGTGCCAGCAGCCCAACTAGCGGGCGCACAGATACGCAGTATTTT
CASSPTSGRTDTQYF
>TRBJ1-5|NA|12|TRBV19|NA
TGTGCCAGTAGTGGCATCGGTCAGCCCCAGCATTTT
CASSGIGQPQHF
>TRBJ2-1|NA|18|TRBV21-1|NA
TGTGCCAGCATCCCGCCCAGCGGGATCGAGGGTGTCAACAATGAGCAGTTCTTC
CASIPPSGIEGVNNEQFF
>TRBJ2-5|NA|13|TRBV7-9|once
TGTGCCAGCAGCTTAGCGCTAGGAGAGACCCAGTACTTC
CASSLALGETQYF
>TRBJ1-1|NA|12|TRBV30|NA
TGTGCCAAAAAGTGGGGGGACACTGAAGCTTTCTTT
CAKKWGDTEAFF
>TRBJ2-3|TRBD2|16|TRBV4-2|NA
TGTGCCAGCAGCCAAGATGACGCGGGGGGCACAGATACGCAGTATTTT
CASSQDDAGGTDTQYF
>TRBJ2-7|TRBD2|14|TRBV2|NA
TGTGCCAGCGCACTAGCGGGAGGTCCCTACGAGCAGTACTTC
CASALAGGPYEQYF
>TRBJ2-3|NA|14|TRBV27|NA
TGTGCCAGCAGCCTTTACAGGGATGCAGATACGCAGTATTTT
CASSLYRDADTQYF
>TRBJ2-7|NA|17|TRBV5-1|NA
TGCGCCAGCAGCTCCGGATGGGAGCTTTATCAGCCGCGGGAGCAGTACTTC
CASSSGWELYQPREQYF
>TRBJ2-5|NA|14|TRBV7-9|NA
TGTGCCAGCAGCTTAGATGGGGGCGCGGAGACCCAGTACTTC
CASSLDGGAETQYF
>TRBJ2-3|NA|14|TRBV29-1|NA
TGCAGCGTTGAACGAGGGGGAAGTACAGATACGCAGTATTTT
CSVERGGSTDTQYF
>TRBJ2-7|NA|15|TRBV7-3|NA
TGTGCCAGCAGCCAGGGGCAGGGACTCGAATACGAGCAGTACTTC
CASSQGQGLEYEQYF
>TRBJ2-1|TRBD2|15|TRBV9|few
TGTGCCAGCAGCCCACGACTAGCGGGAGGCAATGAGCAGTTCTTC
CASSPRLAGGNEQFF
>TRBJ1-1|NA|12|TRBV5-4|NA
TGTGCCAGCAGCTCCAACTCCCGAGAGGCTTTCTTT
CASSSNSREAFF
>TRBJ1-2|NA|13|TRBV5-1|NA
TGCGCCAGCAGCATGGTGGGTTTCAACGGCTACACCTTC
CASSMVGFNGYTF
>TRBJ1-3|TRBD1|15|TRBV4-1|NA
TGCGCCAGCAGCCATGGACAGGGGGCAGGGGACACCATATATTTT
CASSHGQGAGDTIYF
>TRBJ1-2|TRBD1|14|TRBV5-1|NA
TGCGCCAGCAACCTAGGGGGCTTCAACTATGGCTACACCTTC
CASNLGGFNYGYTF
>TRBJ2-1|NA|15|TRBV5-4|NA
TGTGCCAGCAGCTTGGCTCGGGGATCCTACAATGAGCAGTTCTTC
CASSLARGSYNEQFF
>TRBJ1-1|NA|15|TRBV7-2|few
TGTGCCAGCAGCTTATATCGCAGGGCGAACACTGAAGCTTTCTTT
CASSLYRRANTEAFF
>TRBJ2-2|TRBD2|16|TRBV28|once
TGTGCCAGCAGCCTTAGCGGGAGCCCGAACACCGGGGAGCTGTTTTTT
CASSLSGSPNTGELFF
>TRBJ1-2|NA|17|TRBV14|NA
TGTGCCAGCAGCCAAGAGAACAGGTGGATTCGGGACTATGGCTACACCTTC
CASSQENRWIRDYGYTF
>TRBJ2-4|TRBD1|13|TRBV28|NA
TGTGCCACCTTTGGGACAGAGAAAAACATTCAGTACTTC
CATFGTEKNIQYF
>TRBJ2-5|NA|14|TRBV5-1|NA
TGCGCCAGCAGCTTGGTAGCGGACCAAGAGACCCAGTACTTC
CASSLVADQETQYF
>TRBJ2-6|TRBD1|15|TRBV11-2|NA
TGTGCCAGCAGACGACAGGGCTCTGGGGCCAACGTCCTGACTTTC
CASRRQGSGANVLTF
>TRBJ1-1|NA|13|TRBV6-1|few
TGTGCCAGCAGTGACGGCGCTTCCACTGAAGCTTTCTTT
CASSDGASTEAFF
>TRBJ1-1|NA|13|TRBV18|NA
TGTGCCAGCTCCCTATCCGGGGGGGCTGAAGCTTTCTTT
CASSLSGGAEAFF
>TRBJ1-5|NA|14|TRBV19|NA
TGTGCCAGTAGTATGAACAGGGACAATCAGCCCCAGCATTTT
CASSMNRDNQPQHF